This T cell receptor (beta chain) appears in the sequencing data of a study of T-cell memory formation after mild COVID-19. General study findings and limits: Specificity for SARS-CoV-2 was not confirmed among the second-wave clones peaking on day 37.

Each CDR3 protein gets one entry after TCRdb re-called the 5' RACE reads with MiXCR. There are approximately 150,000 distinct CDR3 sequences in the sample; over 10% occur only once, and 3.3% lies in the top ten. Trimming removed 0 bases from V and 2 bases from J, with 8 bases in between. The CDR3 loop spans 15 amino acids. Germline values: CDR1 LGHNA, CDR2 YSLEER. Comments on this clonotype: The target antigen is unknown.

The source material was PBMCs or a T cell subset sorted from them (not recorded which). The receptor's source is a man aged 18 to 30 who had mild COVID-19 (a few samples of this study predate the infection). Cell type and time point are not known. This sequence joins TRBV4-3 and TRBJ1-3; no clear D. CDR3 DNA: TGCGCCAGCAGCCAAGACGAGGGTGCTGGAAACACCATATATTTT. Its protein is CASSQDEGAGNTIYF.